Below, one T cell receptor beta chain is given with its context. This record comes from a study of T cell changes during pregnancy in multiple sclerosis. The CDR3 is 14 amino acids. Trimming removed 1 base at V and 12 bases at J, with 15 bases between. Germline CDR1 is KGHSH and CDR2 is LQKENI. The table came from immunoSEQ multiplex PCR; TCRdb's copy has only in-frame clones and leaves some out. The sample contains 50,000 to 65,000 clones, around 90% of which appear only once. The sequence was collected from a female donor in good health, enrolled as a control in a pregnancy study. The chain has TRBV18 and TRBJ1-4; D unresolved. Sequencing was performed on peripheral blood, taken in the third trimester of pregnancy. The DNA of the CDR3 is TGTGCCAGCTCACCACAGTCCCGGGGAGGTGAACTGTTTTTT. Protein product: CASSPQSRGGELFF. The full variable domain, with the rest looked up from reference TRBV18 and TRBJ1-4, is NAGVMQNPRHLVRRRGQEARLRCSPMKGHSHVYWYRQLPEEGLKFMVYLQKENIIDESGMPKERFSAEFPKEGPSILRIQQVVRGDSAAYFCASSPQSRGGELFFGSGTQLSVL.